The clone carrying this TCR beta chain was seen only a few times. Its matching antigen is unknown. This CDR3 spans 16 amino acids. V shed 11 bases, J shed 3 bases, and the junction held 15 bases outside the gene matches. CDR1 is MNHGY and CDR2 is SAAAGT in the germline V gene. The protocol was immunoSEQ multiplex PCR, while the TCRdb copy is restricted to in-frame clones and leaves out a portion. Here the sample spans about 200 clones, under 25% being singletons. The entry originates in a study of T cells in localized non-small cell lung cancer. Findings of the study overall: Elevated blood T cell density was associated with longer overall survival. Because researchers sequenced only one region of the tumor, heterogeneity is still possible.

The rearrangement joins TRBV6-8 to TRBJ2-3; 9 nucleotides match TRBD2. This TCR came from an older male donor with stage I lung adenocarcinoma. Sequenced here: lung tumor tissue, sampled before any cancer treatment. The DNA of the CDR3 is TGTGCCTCCAGTTTTGAGCGGGAGGTCTGGACAGATACGCAGTATTTT. Protein product: CASSFEREVWTDTQYF.